This T cell receptor beta chain was recorded in a study of T cell responses to AZD1222 COVID-19 vaccine. Study observations and caveats: Variant regions that are unmutated are reportedly the target of nearly half of spike-specific TCRs. No repertoire was sampled before or during the peak T cell response, only after it. White British ancestry dominated among donors, who included more females, and clonal diversity was possibly underestimated.

Details on this clone: Antigen specificity is unknown.

Profiling relied on immunoSEQ multiplex PCR, and the TCRdb table lists in-frame clones only, not all of them. The sample comprises about 100,000 clones, about 90% of which are singletons, and under 9.5% rests with the top ten. This clonotype was sampled from an adult who received the AZD1222 COVID-19 vaccine. Sample: peripheral blood, taken 28 days after the second AZD1222 dose.

CDR3 in amino acids: CASSIGQGAYEQYF. The CDR3 DNA sequence: TGTGCCAGTAGTATTGGACAGGGAGCGTACGAGCAGTACTTC. V is TRBV19 and J is TRBJ2-7; 8 bases agree with TRBD1. CDR3 length equals 14 residues. The V segment lost 3 bases and the J segment 4 bases; nucleotides outside the gene matches: 5. Germline V gives CDR1 LNHDA, CDR2 SQIVND (reference sequence).